These 15 T cell receptor beta chains share one sample of origin, sequenced in a study of blood T cell repertoires in COVID-19. Here immunoSEQ multiplex PCR was the method, and the copy in TCRdb shows in-frame clones only, minus some. The table includes a few hundred thousand clones, roughly four fifths detected once. The sequenced sample was PBMCs or T cells enriched from blood (not recorded which). The receptors derive from a man aged 35 to 55 who had recovered from COVID-19.

This clone was picked up one time. The chain recombines TRBV30 with TRBJ1-4; D is possibly TRBD1 (5 bases). Germline assignment: CDR1 GTSNPN and CDR2 SVGIG (reference sequence). The germline V and J ends were trimmed by 2 bases and 8 bases, with 15 bases remaining between them. The length of the CDR3 is 14 residues. The CDR3 DNA is TGTGCCTGGAGTCGGGACTTCCGAAGGGAAAAACTGTTTTTT. Its translation is CAWSRDFRREKLFF.

The chain uses TRBV5-1 and TRBJ2-3; possibly TRBD1 for D (5 bases). Germline loops: CDR1 SGHRS, CDR2 YFSETQ. V was cut by 0 bases and J by 6 bases, with 11 bases left in between. This CDR3 is built from 14 residues. For the CDR3, the DNA is TGCGCCAGCAGCTTGGGAGACAGCAGGGATACGCAGTATTTT. Its translation is CASSLGDSRDTQYF. Using reference TRBV5-1 and TRBJ2-3 for the parts outside the CDR3, the full variable domain is KAGVTQTPRYLIKTRGQQVTLSCSPISGHRSVSWYQQTPGQGLQFLFEYFSETQRNKGNFPGRFSGRQFSNSRSEMNVSTLELGDSALYLCASSLGDSRDTQYFGPGTRLTVL.

The gene calls are TRBV6-5 and TRBJ1-1, with D possibly being TRBD1 (6 bases). There are 13 residues in the CDR3. The V gene's germline CDR1 is MNHEY and CDR2 SVGAGI. V lost 4 bases, J lost 1 base, and 7 bases lay in between. CDR3 sequence: CASSSQGNTEAFF. CDR3 DNA: TGTGCCAGCAGTTCACAGGGGAACACTGAAGCTTTCTTT.

The rearrangement uses TRBV10-3 and TRBJ2-5; D may be TRBD2 (6 bases). V was cut by 2 bases and J by 2 bases, with 15 bases left in between. There are 16 residues in the CDR3. CDR1 is ENHRY and CDR2 is SYGVKD in the germline V gene. The CDR3 loop reads CAISEGAGKGQETQYF. CDR3 in DNA: TGTGCCATCAGTGAGGGGGCGGGGAAAGGGCAAGAGACCCAGTACTTC.

The genes are TRBV10-1 and TRBJ2-1; 7 bases align to TRBD1. The germline CDR1 and CDR2 sequences are WNHNN and SYGVQD (reference sequence). This CDR3 contains 14 residues. Germline trimming cut 2 bases from V and 3 bases from J; bases unmatched to any gene: 1. The CDR3 region has the DNA TGCGCCAGCAGTGAGACAGGGGACTACAATGAGCAGTTCTTC. Its translation is CASSETGDYNEQFF.

V gene TRBV4-1 combines with J gene TRBJ2-7; possible D gene TRBD2, 5 bases. The germline CDR1 and CDR2 sequences are MGHRA and YSYEKL. V was cut by 2 bases and J by 6 bases, with 17 bases left in between. The length of the CDR3 is 15 residues. CDR3 protein: CASSQSPSWEREQYF. CDR3 in DNA: TGCGCCAGCAGCCAATCCCCCTCTTGGGAGCGCGAGCAGTACTTC.

On this clone: Additional DNA sequences in this sample encode the identical CDR3. The chain recombines TRBV5-1 with TRBJ2-3; 9 positions match TRBD2. The junction had 3 bases not matched to a gene; V was cut back by 4 bases and J by 3 bases. Per germline, CDR1 SGHRS and CDR2 YFSETQ. This CDR3 has 14 amino acids. The CDR3 DNA reads TGCGCCAGCAGCCCTGGACTAGCGACAGATACGCAGTATTTT. Translating gives CASSPGLATDTQYF. Combining the CDR3 with reference TRBV5-1 and TRBJ2-3 gives the whole variable domain KAGVTQTPRYLIKTRGQQVTLSCSPISGHRSVSWYQQTPGQGLQFLFEYFSETQRNKGNFPGRFSGRQFSNSRSEMNVSTLELGDSALYLCASSPGLATDTQYFGPGTRLTVL.

J is TRBJ1-5 and V is TRBV3-1 (or the pseudogene TRBV3-2); D perhaps matches TRBD1 (6 bases). V dropped 4 bases and J dropped 3 bases, with 7 bases sitting between them. Germline V gene sequence: CDR1 LGHDT, CDR2 YNNKEL (reference sequence). This CDR3 has 13 amino acids. CDR3 bases: TGTGCCAGCAGCCGGGGGCCCAATCAGCCCCAGCATTTT. As protein: CASSRGPNQPQHF.

J is TRBJ1-1 and V is TRBV10-2; D is perhaps TRBD1 (6 bases). Germline CDR1 is WSHSY and CDR2 is SAAADI. V gave up 1 base and J gave up 4 bases, with 10 bases separating them. This CDR3 is 14 amino acids long. CDR3 region: CASSEWGRGTEAFF. DNA for the CDR3: TGCGCCAGCAGTGAGTGGGGCAGGGGCACTGAAGCTTTCTTT.

This chain connects TRBV18 to TRBJ2-2; D unclear. Germline CDR1 KGHSH, CDR2 LQKENI. Trimming stripped 2 bases from V and 0 bases from J, with 7 bases between. CDR3 length equals 15 residues. The CDR3 nucleotides read TGTGCCAGCTCACCAGGGCCTACGAACACCGGGGAGCTGTTTTTT. Translated, it gives CASSPGPTNTGELFF.

This chain links TRBV5-6 with TRBJ1-5, with a possible D match to TRBD1 (6 bases). V lost 4 bases and J lost 3, with 11 bases in between. CDR1 and CDR2 (germline): SGHDT, YYEEEE. The CDR3 covers 14 residues. The CDR3: CASSPGQSNQPQHF. The CDR3 region has the DNA TGTGCCAGCAGCCCTGGACAGTCCAATCAGCCCCAGCATTTT.

This chain connects TRBV19 to TRBJ1-5; possibly TRBD1 for D (6 bases). V dropped 6 bases and J dropped 4 bases, with 19 bases sitting between them. CDR1 and CDR2 from the germline V gene are LNHDA and SQIVND (reference sequence). This CDR3 is 16 amino acids long. Here the CDR3 DNA reads TGTGCCAGTAGGGGGGCGGTAATGTTTATTAATCAGCCCCAGCATTTT. The encoded protein is CASRGAVMFINQPQHF.

The chain recombines TRBV11-2 with TRBJ2-7, with D perhaps TRBD1 (5 bases). V dropped 5 bases and J dropped 4 bases, with 21 bases sitting between them. From germline, CDR1 is SGHAT and CDR2 FQNNGV. The CDR3 is 16 amino acids. CDR3 nucleotides: TGTGCCAGCAGCCTGGGGAAGGGGTACCGCGGATACGAGCAGTACTTC. Translation gives CASSLGKGYRGYEQYF.

In nucleotides, the CDR3 is TGTGCCAGCAGCCAGGACAGAGGCACTGAAGCTTTCTTT. Translated, it gives CASSQDRGTEAFF. V and J are TRBV14 and TRBJ1-1; TRBD1 might be the D (6 bases). V was trimmed by 3 bases and J by 4 bases, leaving 9 bases between them. The CDR3 sequence is 13 residues long. Germline V gene sequence: CDR1 SGHDN, CDR2 FVKESK.

The table lists this clone with a count of one. The rearrangement joins TRBV4-2 to TRBJ2-2, with D tentatively TRBD1 (5 bases). Looked up from germline, CDR1 is LGHNA and CDR2 is YNFKEQ. There are 14 residues in the CDR3. Trimming stripped 1 base from V and 8 bases from J, with 11 bases between. CDR3 in amino acids: CASSQAIRVGELFF. For the CDR3, the DNA is TGTGCCAGCAGCCAAGCGATCAGGGTTGGGGAGCTGTTTTTT.